The entry below describes one T cell receptor (beta chain). Its antigen is not known. Germline loops: CDR1 SGHTA, CDR2 FQGNSA. V trimming: 3 bases; J trimming: 1 base; junction bases outside the gene matches: 4. The CDR3 sequence is 15 residues long. Alopecia areata patients had lesional scalp punch biopsies and peripheral blood taken from them. Sequencing templates came from extracted RNA that was reverse transcribed into cDNA. Assay: immunoSEQ multiplex PCR; the TCRdb copy retains only in-frame clones and omits some. The repertoire has 70,000 to 95,000 clones, roughly 50% of them found once; the top ten carry under 6.5%. The data belong to a study of CD8+ T cells in alopecia areata. General study results and limits: Scalp lesions, especially in alopecia totalis/universalis, had higher clonality than normal scalp. Mice showed clearer TCR sharing than patients did, a gap that was possibly HLA-related.

The chain joins TRBV7-2 to TRBJ2-7; 9 nucleotides match TRBD2. The TCR originated in a human donor with alopecia areata. Sequencing was carried out using NKG2D-high CD8+ T cells sorted from blood. The CDR3 protein is CASSFSGGSSYEQYF. The CDR3 nucleotides read TGTGCCAGCAGCTTTAGCGGGGGATCTTCCTACGAGCAGTACTTC.